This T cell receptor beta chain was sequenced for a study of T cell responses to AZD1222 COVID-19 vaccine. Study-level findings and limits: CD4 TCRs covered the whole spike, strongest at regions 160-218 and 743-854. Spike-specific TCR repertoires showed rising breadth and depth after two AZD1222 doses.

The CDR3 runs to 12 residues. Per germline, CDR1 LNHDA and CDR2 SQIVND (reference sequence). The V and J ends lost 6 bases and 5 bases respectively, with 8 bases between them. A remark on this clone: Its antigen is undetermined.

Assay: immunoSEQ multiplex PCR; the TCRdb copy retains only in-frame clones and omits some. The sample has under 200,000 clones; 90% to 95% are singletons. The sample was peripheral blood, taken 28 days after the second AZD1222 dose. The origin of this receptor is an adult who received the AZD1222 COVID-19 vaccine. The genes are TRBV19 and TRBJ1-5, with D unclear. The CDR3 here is CASRDRYQPQHF. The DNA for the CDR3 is TGTGCCAGTAGGGACCGTTATCAGCCCCAGCATTTT. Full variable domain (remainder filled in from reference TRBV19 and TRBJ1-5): DGGITQSPKYLFRKEGQNVTLSCEQNLNHDAMYWYRQDPGQGLRLIYYSQIVNDFQKGDIAEGYSVSREKKESFPLTVTSAQKNPTAFYLCASRDRYQPQHFGDGTRLSIL.